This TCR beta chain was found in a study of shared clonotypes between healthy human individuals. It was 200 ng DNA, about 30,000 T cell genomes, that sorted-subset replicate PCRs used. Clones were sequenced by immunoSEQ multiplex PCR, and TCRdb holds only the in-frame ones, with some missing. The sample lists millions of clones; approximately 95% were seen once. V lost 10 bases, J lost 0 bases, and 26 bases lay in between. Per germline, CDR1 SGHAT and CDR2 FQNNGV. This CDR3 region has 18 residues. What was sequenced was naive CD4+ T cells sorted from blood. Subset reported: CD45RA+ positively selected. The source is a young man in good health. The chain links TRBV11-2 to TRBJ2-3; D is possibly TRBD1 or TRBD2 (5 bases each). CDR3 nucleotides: TGTGCCAATTGGGGAAGGGGTGGTACAGAGCGGAGCACAGATACGCAGTATTTT. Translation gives CANWGRGGTERSTDTQYF.